This is a list of T cell receptor beta chains from one sample in a study of T cells in Graves' hyperthyroidism and ophthalmopathy. From the multiplex PCR reads, TCRdb called clonotypes with MiXCR, one entry per CDR3 protein. In the table there are around 380,000 distinct CDR3 sequences, about 13% of which are singletons. Source material: blood. Source of these receptors: a young man with Graves' hyperthyroidism that later progressed to Graves' ophthalmopathy. The CDR3 runs from the conserved cysteine through the conserved F or W. The D gene is left open where the match is weak. Only some rows state a clone size, as once, few, many or a class for expanded clones.

clone_size d_call j_call cdr3_length v_call cdr3_aa cdr3_nt
many - TRBJ1-1 14 TRBV6-5 CAGSYSDGNTEAFF TGTGCCGGCAGTTACTCGGACGGGAACACTGAAGCTTTCTTT
- TRBD1 TRBJ2-2 15 TRBV6-5 CASCSGTAIPGELFF TGTGCCAGCTGTTCCGGGACAGCGATCCCCGGGGAGCTGTTTTTT
many - TRBJ2-7 14 TRBV11-1 CASSLDGGSYEQYF TGTGCCAGCAGCTTAGACGGGGGATCCTACGAGCAGTACTTC
many - TRBJ1-2 12 TRBV12-3/TRBV12-4 CASGDRNYGYTF TGTGCCAGCGGGGATCGAAACTATGGCTACACCTTC
- - TRBJ1-3 16 TRBV12-3/TRBV12-4 CASSLATSGSGNTIYF TGTGCCAGCAGTTTGGCAACAAGTGGATCTGGAAACACCATATATTTT
few - TRBJ1-4 14 TRBV6-5 CASSYEGDVEKLVF TGTGCCAGCAGTTACGAGGGCGACGTTGAAAAACTGGTTTTT
- - TRBJ2-1 15 TRBV15 CATSGQLSSYNEQFF TGTGCCACCAGCGGACAGCTAAGCTCCTACAATGAGCAGTTCTTC
- - TRBJ1-2 15 TRBV6-5 CASSYSVGRVNGYTF TGTGCCAGCAGTTACTCCGTGGGCAGGGTAAATGGCTACACCTTC
few - TRBJ1-4 12 TRBV7-9 CASSSGVEKLFF TGTGCCAGCAGCTCTGGAGTTGAAAAACTGTTTTTT
many - TRBJ2-7 15 TRBV12-3/TRBV12-4 CASSLQGVVIYEQYF TGTGCCAGCAGTTTACAGGGTGTCGTCATCTACGAGCAGTACTTC
- TRBD1 TRBJ2-3 16 TRBV6-6 CASSYNPRGSTDTQYF TGTGCCAGCAGTTACAATCCCAGGGGGAGCACAGATACGCAGTATTTT
few TRBD2 TRBJ2-1 18 TRBV24-1 CATSGLGTSGALINEQFF TGTGCCACCAGTGGTTTGGGAACTAGCGGGGCCCTTATCAATGAGCAGTTCTTC
- TRBD1 TRBJ1-5 16 TRBV24-1 CATSGTGGLSNQPQHF TGTGCCACCAGTGGGACAGGGGGTCTAAGCAATCAGCCCCAGCATTTT
- TRBD2 TRBJ2-4 16 TRBV4-1 CASSQRGISGGNIQYF TGCGCCAGCAGCCAGCGAGGGATTAGCGGGGGAAACATTCAGTACTTC
- - TRBJ2-1 14 TRBV20-1 CSSYPAGPYNEQFF TGCAGTTCCTACCCTGCGGGCCCCTACAATGAGCAGTTCTTC